This note documents a single T cell receptor (beta chain) sequence. Its antigen remains unknown. This specimen comes from a study of memory CD4+ T cells and cytomegalovirus serostatus. In the study overall: This sample comes from healthy Belgian adults, under 10 CMV seropositive, under 25 seronegative.

Measured with immunoSEQ multiplex PCR; TCRdb has only the in-frame clones, and not every one. The data show under 55,000 clones, around 83% seen once. The CDR3 extends over 16 amino acids. Germline trimming cut 1 base from V and 7 bases from J; bases unmatched to any gene: 12. Per the germline V gene, CDR1 is SGHTA and CDR2 is FQGNSA. Single viable CD3+CD4+CD8-CD45RO+ cells were sorted as the memory CD4+ T cells. Points from the study as a whole: The CMV-associated TCR signature appears largely within the CD4+ memory repertoire.

Sequenced material: memory CD4+ T cells from blood. This receptor was taken from an adult in good health and CMV-seropositive. The genes are TRBV7-2 and TRBJ2-7, with 8 bases aligning to TRBD2. The CDR3 sequence is CASSLDGGGSGGEQYF. The CDR3 bases are TGTGCCAGCAGCTTAGACGGGGGCGGTTCGGGAGGGGAGCAGTACTTC.